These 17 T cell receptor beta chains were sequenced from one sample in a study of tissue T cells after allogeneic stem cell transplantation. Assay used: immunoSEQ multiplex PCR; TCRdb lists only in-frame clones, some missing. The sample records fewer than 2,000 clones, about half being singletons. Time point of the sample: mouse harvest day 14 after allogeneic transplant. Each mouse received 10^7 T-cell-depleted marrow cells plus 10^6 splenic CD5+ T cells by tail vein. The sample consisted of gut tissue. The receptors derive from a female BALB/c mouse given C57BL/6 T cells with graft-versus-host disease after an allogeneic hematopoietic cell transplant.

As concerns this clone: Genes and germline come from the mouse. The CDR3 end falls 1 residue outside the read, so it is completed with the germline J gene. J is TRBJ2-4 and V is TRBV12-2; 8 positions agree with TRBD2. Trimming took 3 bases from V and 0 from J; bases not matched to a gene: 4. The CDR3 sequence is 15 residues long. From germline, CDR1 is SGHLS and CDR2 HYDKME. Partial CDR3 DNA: TGTGCCAGCTCTATGGGGGGGATAAGTCAAAACACCTTGTAC. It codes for CASSMGGISQNTLY. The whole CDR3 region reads CASSMGGISQNTLYF.

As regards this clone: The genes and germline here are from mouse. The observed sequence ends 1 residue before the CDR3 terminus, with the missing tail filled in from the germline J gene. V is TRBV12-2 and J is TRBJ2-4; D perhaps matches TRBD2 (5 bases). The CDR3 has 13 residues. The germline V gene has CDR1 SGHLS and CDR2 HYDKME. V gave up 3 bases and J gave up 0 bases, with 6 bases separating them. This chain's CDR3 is CASSWTSQNTLYF. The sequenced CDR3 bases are TGTGCCAGCTCTTGGACTAGTCAAAACACCTTGTAC.

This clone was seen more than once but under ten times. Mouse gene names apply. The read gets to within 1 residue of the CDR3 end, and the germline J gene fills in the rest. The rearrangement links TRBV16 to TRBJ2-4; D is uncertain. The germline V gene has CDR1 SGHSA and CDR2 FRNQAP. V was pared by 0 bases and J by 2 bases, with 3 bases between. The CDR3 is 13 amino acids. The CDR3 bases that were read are TGTGCAAGCAGCTTAGACAATCAAAACACCTTGTAC. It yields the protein CASSLDNQNTLY. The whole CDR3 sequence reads CASSLDNQNTLYF.

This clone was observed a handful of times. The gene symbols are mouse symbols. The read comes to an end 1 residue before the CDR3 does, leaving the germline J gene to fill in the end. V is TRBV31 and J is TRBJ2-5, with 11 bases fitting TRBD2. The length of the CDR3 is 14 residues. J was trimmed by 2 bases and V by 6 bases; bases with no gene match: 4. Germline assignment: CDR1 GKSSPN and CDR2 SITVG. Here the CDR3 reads CACNWGGLQDTQYF. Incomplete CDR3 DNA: TGTGCCTGTAACTGGGGGGGCCTCCAAGACACCCAGTAC. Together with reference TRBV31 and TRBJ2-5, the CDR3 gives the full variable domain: AQTIHQWPVAEIKAVGSPLSLGCTIKGKSSPNLYWYWQATGGTLQQLFYSITVGQVESVVQLNLSASRPKDDQFILSTEKLLLSHSGFYLCACNWGGLQDTQYFGPGTRLLVL.

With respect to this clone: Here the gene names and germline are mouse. The CDR3 here is CTCSAGGDSGNTLYF. The CDR3 bases that were read are TGCACCTGCAGTGCAGGTGGGGATTCTGGAAATACGCTCTAT. The chain has TRBV1 and TRBJ1-3; D uncertain. The sequence runs out 1 residue before the end of the CDR3; the remainder is reconstructed from the germline J gene. CDR1 and CDR2 (germline): NSQYPW, LRSPGD (reference sequence). V lost 1 base and J lost 0, with 7 bases in between. The CDR3 sequence is 15 residues long.

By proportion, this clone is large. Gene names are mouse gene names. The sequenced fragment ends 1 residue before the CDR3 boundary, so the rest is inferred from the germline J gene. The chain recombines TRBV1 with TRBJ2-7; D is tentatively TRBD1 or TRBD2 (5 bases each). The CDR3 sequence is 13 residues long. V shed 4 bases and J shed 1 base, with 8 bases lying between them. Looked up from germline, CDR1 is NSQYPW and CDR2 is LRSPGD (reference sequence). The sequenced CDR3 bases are TGCACCTGCAGTGAGGGACCGTCCTATGAACAGTAC. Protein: CTCSEGPSYEQY. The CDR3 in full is CTCSEGPSYEQYF.

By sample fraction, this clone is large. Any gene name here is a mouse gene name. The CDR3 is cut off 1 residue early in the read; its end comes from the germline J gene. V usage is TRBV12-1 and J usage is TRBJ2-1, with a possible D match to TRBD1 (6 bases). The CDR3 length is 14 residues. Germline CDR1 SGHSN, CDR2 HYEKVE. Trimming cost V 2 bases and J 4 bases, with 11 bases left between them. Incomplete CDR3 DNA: TGTGCCAGCTCTCCACCGGGACAATATGCTGAGCAGTTC. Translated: CASSPPGQYAEQF. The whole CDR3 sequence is CASSPPGQYAEQFF.

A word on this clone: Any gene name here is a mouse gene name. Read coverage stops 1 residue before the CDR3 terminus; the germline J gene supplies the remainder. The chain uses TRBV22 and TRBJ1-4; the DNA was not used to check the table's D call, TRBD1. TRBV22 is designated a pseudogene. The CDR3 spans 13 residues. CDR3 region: CAPGTGDNERLFF. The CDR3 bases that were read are TGTGCCCCCGGGACAGGGGACAACGAAAGATTATTT.

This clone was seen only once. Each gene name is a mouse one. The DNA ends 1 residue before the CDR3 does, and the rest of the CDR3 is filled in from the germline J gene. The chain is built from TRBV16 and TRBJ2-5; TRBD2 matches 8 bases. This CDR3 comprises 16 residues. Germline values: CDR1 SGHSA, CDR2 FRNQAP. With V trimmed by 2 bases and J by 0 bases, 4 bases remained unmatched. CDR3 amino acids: CASSLFGGVNQDTQYF. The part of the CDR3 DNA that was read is TGTGCAAGCAGCTTATTTGGGGGGGTTAACCAAGACACCCAGTAC.

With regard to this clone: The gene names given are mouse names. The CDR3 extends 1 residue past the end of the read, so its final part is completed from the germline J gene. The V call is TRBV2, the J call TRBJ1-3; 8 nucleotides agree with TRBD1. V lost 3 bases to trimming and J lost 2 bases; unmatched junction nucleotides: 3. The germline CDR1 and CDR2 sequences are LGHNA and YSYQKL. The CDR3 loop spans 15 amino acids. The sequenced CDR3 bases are TGTGCCAGCAGCCATCCGGACAGGGCTGGAAATACGCTCTAT. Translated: CASSHPDRAGNTLY. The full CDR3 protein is CASSHPDRAGNTLYF.

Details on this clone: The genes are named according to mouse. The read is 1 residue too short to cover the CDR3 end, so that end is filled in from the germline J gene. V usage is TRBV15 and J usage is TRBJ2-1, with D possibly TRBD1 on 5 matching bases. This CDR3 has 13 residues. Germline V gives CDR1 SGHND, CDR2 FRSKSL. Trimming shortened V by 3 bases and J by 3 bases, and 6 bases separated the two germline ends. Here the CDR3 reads CASSFQGYAEQFF. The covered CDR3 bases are TGTGCCAGCAGTTTCCAGGGCTATGCTGAGCAGTTC.

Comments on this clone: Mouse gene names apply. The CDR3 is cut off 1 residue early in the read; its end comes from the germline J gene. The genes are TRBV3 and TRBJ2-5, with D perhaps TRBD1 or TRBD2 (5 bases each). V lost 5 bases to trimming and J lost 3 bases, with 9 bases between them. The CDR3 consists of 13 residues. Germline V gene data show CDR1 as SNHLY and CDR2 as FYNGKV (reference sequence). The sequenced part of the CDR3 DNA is TGTGCCAGCAGCCGACGGGGGCAAGACACCCAGTAC. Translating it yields CASSRRGQDTQY. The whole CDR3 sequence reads CASSRRGQDTQYF.

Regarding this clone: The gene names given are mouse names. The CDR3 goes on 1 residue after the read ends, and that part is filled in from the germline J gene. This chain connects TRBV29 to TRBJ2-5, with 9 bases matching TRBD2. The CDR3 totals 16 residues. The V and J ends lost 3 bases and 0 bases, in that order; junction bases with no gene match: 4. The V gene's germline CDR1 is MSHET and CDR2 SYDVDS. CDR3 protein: CASSFMTGGNQDTQYF. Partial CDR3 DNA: TGTGCTAGCAGTTTTATGACTGGGGGTAACCAAGACACCCAGTAC.

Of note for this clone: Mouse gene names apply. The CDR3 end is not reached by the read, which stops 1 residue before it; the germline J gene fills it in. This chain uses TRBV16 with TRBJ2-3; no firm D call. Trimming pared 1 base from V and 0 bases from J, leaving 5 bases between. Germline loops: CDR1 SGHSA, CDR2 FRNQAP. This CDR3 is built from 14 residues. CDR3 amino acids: CASSLASSAETLYF. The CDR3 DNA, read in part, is TGTGCAAGCAGCTTAGCCAGTAGTGCAGAAACGCTGTAT.

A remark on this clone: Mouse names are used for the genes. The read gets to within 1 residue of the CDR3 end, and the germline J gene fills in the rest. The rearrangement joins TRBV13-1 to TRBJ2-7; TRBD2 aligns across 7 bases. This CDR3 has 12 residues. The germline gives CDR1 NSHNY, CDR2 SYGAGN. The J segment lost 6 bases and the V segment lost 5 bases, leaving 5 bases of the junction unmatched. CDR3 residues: CASSATGVEQYF. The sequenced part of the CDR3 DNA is TGTGCCAGCAGCGCCACTGGGGTTGAACAGTAC.

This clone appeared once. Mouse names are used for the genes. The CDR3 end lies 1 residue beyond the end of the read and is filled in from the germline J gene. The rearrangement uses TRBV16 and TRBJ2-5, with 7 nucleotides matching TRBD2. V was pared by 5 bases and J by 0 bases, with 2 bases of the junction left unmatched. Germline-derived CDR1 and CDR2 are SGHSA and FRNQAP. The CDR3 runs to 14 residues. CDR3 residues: CASSATGNQDTQYF. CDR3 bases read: TGTGCAAGCAGCGCGACTGGGAACCAAGACACCCAGTAC.

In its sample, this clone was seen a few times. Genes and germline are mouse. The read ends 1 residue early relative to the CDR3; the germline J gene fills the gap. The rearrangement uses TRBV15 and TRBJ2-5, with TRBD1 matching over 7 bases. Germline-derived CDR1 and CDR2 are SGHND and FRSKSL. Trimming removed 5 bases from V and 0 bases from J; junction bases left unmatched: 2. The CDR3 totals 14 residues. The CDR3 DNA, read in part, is TGTGCCAGCAGTCCGGGACAGAACCAAGACACCCAGTAC. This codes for CASSPGQNQDTQY. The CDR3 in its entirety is CASSPGQNQDTQYF. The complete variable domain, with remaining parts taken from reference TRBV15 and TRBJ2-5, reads DAGVTQTPRHEVAEKGQTIILKCEPVSGHNDLFWYRQTKIQGLELLSYFRSKSLMEDGGAFKDRFKAEMLNSSFSTLKIQPTEPKDSAVYLCASSPGQNQDTQYFGPGTRLLVL.